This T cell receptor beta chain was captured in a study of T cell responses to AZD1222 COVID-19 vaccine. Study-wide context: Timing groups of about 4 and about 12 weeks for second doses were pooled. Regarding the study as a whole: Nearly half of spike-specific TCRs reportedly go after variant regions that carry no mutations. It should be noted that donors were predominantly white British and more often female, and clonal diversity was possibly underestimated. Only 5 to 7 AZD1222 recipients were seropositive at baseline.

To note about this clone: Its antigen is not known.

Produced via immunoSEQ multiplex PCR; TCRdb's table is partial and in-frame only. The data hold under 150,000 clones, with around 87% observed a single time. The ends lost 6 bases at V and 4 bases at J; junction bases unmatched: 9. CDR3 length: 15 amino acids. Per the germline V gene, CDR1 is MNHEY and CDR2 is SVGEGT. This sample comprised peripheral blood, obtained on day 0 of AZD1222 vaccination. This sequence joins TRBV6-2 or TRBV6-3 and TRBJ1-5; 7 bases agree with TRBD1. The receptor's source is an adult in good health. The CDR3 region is CASSPRGRGNQPQHF. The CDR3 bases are TGTGCCAGCAGCCCTAGGGGGCGGGGAAATCAGCCCCAGCATTTT.